This T cell receptor beta chain was sequenced in a study of blood T cell repertoires in COVID-19. The table lists this clone with a few counts. Profiled with immunoSEQ multiplex PCR; TCRdb holds only in-frame clones, not every one. In the table there are around 450,000 clones, about nine tenths of which are singletons. Participant-given clinical history determined each cohort assignment. The sequenced sample was PBMCs or T cells enriched from blood (not recorded which). The TCR comes from a woman under 30 who had recovered from COVID-19.

Here the CDR3 DNA reads TGTGCCAGCAGTTACACGACGGGGTATGGCTACACCTTC. Translating gives CASSYTTGYGYTF. The rearrangement joins TRBV2 to TRBJ1-2; D gene ambiguous. The V end was cut by 5 bases, the J end by 5 bases, with 12 bases between. The germline V gene has CDR1 SNHLY and CDR2 FYNNEI. The CDR3 loop spans 13 amino acids.